This record looks at one TCR beta chain sequence and its context. No antigen is known for it. Per-base quality was not reported, and no clone a single base away is much larger than it. This sample was taken from a study of CD8+CD57+ T cells in acquired aplastic anemia (dated 2018 in TCRdb). With regard to the full study: On average, sorted CD4+ and CD8+ cells yielded 3.2 ug of extracted DNA, with a range of roughly 0.19 to 27.4 ug. CD8+CD57+ expansion was defined as a frequency above the mean frequency observed in healthy subjects. Results the study describes overall, beyond this receptor: No significant difference in CD8+ Simpson's diversity was found between patients and healthy controls (P=0.060). Although roughly 29 CD8+ CDR3 sequences were shared by patients and controls, these sequences appeared highly expressed in patients and within the immunodominant clones of patients.

Profiling of TCR beta VDJ combinations and CDR3 sequences used genomic DNA as the template. An Illumina HiSeq 2000 was the platform used for TCR repertoire sequencing. As for the authors' bioinformatics: Repertoires were assessed using TRBV/TRBJ rearrangement plots, CDR3 size and DJ length profiles, and Simpson's diversity index. The most abundant DNA sequence in the deep sequencing data was taken as the immunodominant clone. CDR3 amino acid sequences were screened for sharing across subjects and were compared with published repertoires and the VDJdb database. The public reads were reanalyzed by TCRdb: fastp trimming at Q25, MiXCR alignment, in-frame beta chains only. Every entry covers one CDR3 protein and lists the most common genes and DNA from its rows. These V and J calls are TCRdb output, not the study's own analysis. The sample table contains a few hundred thousand distinct CDR3 sequences; only one count was recorded for under 40% of them. Jointly, the top ten make up 0.7% to 1% of the sample.

Patients chosen for sequencing had shown expansion of CD8+CD57+ cells by flow cytometry. Severe acquired aplastic anemia was diagnosed in all patients according to International Study of Aplastic Anemia and Agranulocytosis and Camitta criteria. At the time blood was sampled, none of the patients had received any therapy. The study deep-sequenced TCR repertoires of sorted CD4+ and CD8+ blood T cells from severe aplastic anemia patients and healthy subjects. Patients were enrolled in the USA under clinicaltrials.gov protocols 00001620, 01623167, 00001397, 00071045, 00081523 and 00961064. Ficoll-Paque density gradient centrifugation was used to isolate peripheral blood mononuclear cells. Before DNA was extracted, CD4+ and CD8+ T cells were sorted using either FACS or magnetic beads. Germline trimming amounts to 5 bases on V and 2 bases on J, with 5 as the count of junction bases outside the gene matches. The CDR3, from cysteine to phenylalanine, totals 15 residues. The kept DNA is CDR3 alone, 45 bases in frame from the first base. From the germline V gene, CDR1 is KGHDR and CDR2 is SFDVKD.

The clonotype originates from a human donor with aplastic anemia. Sequenced: sorted CD4+, CD8+, or CD8+CD57+ T cells (not recorded which) from PBMCs. The chain was built from TRBV24-1 and TRBJ2-1, with TRBD2 identical over 7 junction bases. The CDR3 amino acid sequence is: CATSASRGTYNEQFF. The DNA sequence is given as TGTGCCACCAGTGCGTCGCGGGGGACCTACAATGAGCAGTTCTTC.